The clone carrying this T cell receptor (beta chain) appeared a single time. In germline, CDR1 is SGHVS, CDR2 FNYEAQ. The CDR3 contains 16 residues. Trimming removed 4 bases from V and 3 bases from J; junction bases left unmatched: 11. This entry belongs to a study of blood T cell repertoires in COVID-19. The repertoire was sequenced with immunoSEQ multiplex PCR; TCRdb's copy has only in-frame clones and lacks some. The table includes about 120,000 clones, about 84% detected once. Specimen: peripheral blood. V usage is TRBV7-6 and J usage is TRBJ2-7, with 8 bases aligning to TRBD1. This TCR was sampled from a man aged 45-60 years with acute or convalescent COVID-19. This chain's CDR3 is CASSSFRDRNIYEQYF. The CDR3 nucleotides are TGTGCCAGCAGCTCATTCCGGGACAGGAACATCTACGAGCAGTACTTC. Full variable domain (missing parts from reference TRBV7-6 and TRBJ2-7): GAGVSQSPRYKVTKRGQDVALRCDPISGHVSLYWYRQALGQGPEFLTYFNYEAQQDKSGLPNDRFSAERPEGSISTLTIQRTEQRDSAMYRCASSSFRDRNIYEQYFGPGTRLTVT.